This TCR beta chain stems from a study of cytomegalovirus exposure and HLA in healthy donors. Trimming pared 2 bases from V and 8 bases from J, leaving 16 bases between. This CDR3 spans 15 amino acids. Germline assignment: CDR1 MGHRA and CDR2 YSYEKL. Points on this clone: What it recognizes is unknown.

Repertoires were generated with immunoSEQ multiplex PCR, while TCRdb's copy carries only in-frame clones and drops some. The top ten hold 3% to 4.5% of the sample, which has roughly 70,000 clones, roughly 90% seen once. Separate from the roughly 670-subject first cohort, the 120-subject validation cohort was the one that the donors belonged to. Study results and caveats: The CMV antigen specificity of a few CMV-associated chains was confirmed through in vitro analysis.

The gene calls are TRBV4-1 and TRBJ2-1, with D possibly being TRBD1 (6 bases). The receptor was derived from a woman between 18 and 29 years old in good health and CMV-seropositive. The sample consisted of PBMCs. In nucleotides, the CDR3 is TGCGCCAGCAGCCAAAGACCCACAGGGTCCCATGAGCAGTTCTTC. This gives the protein CASSQRPTGSHEQFF.